The present TCR beta chain was sequenced within a study of CD4 T cells in relation to SARS-CoV-2 and coronaviruses. Looked up from germline, CDR1 is SGHAT and CDR2 is FQNNGV. The V gene end was trimmed by 3 bases and the J gene end by 3 bases; junction bases not matched to a gene: 5. CDR3 size: 15 residues. The table came from immunoSEQ multiplex PCR; TCRdb's copy has only in-frame clones and leaves some out. The profile shows over 25,000 clones, around 84% of them singletons. Remarks on this clone: As yet, its antigen is unknown.

The unexposed donors gave CD4+ T cells in about 2010-2019, prior to COVID-19. CD4+ T cells were isolated from the cells after about ten days of culture. Sequenced material: CD4+ T cells from PBMCs, cultured in vitro. The chain employs TRBV11-2 and TRBJ2-1; the match to TRBD1 covers 7 bases. The sequence derives from a human donor in good health. The CDR3 here is CASSFAGTDYNEQFF. For the CDR3, the DNA is TGTGCCAGCAGCTTCGCCGGGACAGACTACAATGAGCAGTTCTTC.